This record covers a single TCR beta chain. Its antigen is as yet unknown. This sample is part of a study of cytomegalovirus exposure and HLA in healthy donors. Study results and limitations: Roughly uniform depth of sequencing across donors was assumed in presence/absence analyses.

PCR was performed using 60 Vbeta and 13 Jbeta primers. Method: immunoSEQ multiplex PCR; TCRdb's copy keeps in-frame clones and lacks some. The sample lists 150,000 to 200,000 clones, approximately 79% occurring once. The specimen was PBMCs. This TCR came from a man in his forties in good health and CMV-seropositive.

CDR3 residues: CASSLRWDRGQKQYF. CDR3 sequence (DNA): TGTGCCAGCAGCCTCCGGTGGGACAGGGGGCAAAAGCAGTACTTC. The V call is TRBV11-2, the J call TRBJ2-7; 12 bases align to TRBD1. The V and J ends lost 5 bases and 8 bases, in that order; junction bases with no gene match: 10. CDR1 is SGHAT, CDR2 FQNNGV, per germline. The CDR3 is 15 amino acids.